The source of this T cell receptor (beta chain) is a study of graft-versus-host responses after intestinal transplantation. The CDR3 is made up of 16 amino acids. V shed 9 bases and J shed 0 bases, with 18 bases lying between them. Per the germline V gene, CDR1 is LNHNV and CDR2 is YYDKDF (reference sequence). Assay used: immunoSEQ multiplex PCR; TCRdb lists only in-frame clones, some missing. Found here are roughly 39,000 clones, about 95% of them singletons; the top ten hold over 0.2%. This clone was found once. Antigen specificity is unknown. Sequencing was performed on unstimulated CD8+ T cells sorted from spleen or lymph node cells, taken before transplant. This sequence was found in a human donor who was the organ donor for an intestinal transplant. The chain carries TRBV15 and TRBJ2-1; D could derive from TRBD1 or TRBD2 (6 bases each). The CDR3 DNA reads TGTGCCACAGGGGGGACCTCGGGATACTCCTACAATGAGCAGTTCTTC. It encodes CATGGTSGYSYNEQFF.